This TCR beta chain was identified during a study of control samples from healthy donors and cancer patients. Sequencing was performed with immunoSEQ multiplex PCR; in TCRdb, only in-frame clones are kept and a portion is missing. Found here are about 89,000 clones, approximately 89% of them singletons; the top ten hold around 21%. CDR3 length: 17 residues. Germline values: CDR1 SEHNR, CDR2 FQNEAQ (reference sequence). Trimming cost V 1 base and J 1 base; bases outside gene matches: 9. The clonotype comes from a man aged 25-40 years in good health. The sequenced sample was blood. The chain uses TRBV7-9 and TRBJ1-1, with 7 bases aligning to TRBD1. In DNA, the CDR3 is TGTGCCAGCAGCTTAGGACAGGGTGATGCAAGGAACACTGAAGCTTTCTTT. Protein: CASSLGQGDARNTEAFF. The variable domain in full, with the rest retrieved from reference TRBV7-9 and TRBJ1-1, is DTGVSQNPRHKITKRGQNVTFRCDPISEHNRLYWYRQTLGQGPEFLTYFQNEAQLEKSRLLSDRFSAERPKGSFSTLEIQRTEQGDSAMYLCASSLGQGDARNTEAFFGQGTRLTVV.